One sample yielded the 19 T cell receptor beta chains listed below, sequenced in a study of shared clonotypes between healthy human individuals. Assay: immunoSEQ multiplex PCR; the TCRdb copy retains only in-frame clones and omits some. The repertoire has 2 million to 3 million clones, approximately 90% of them found once; the top ten carry about 0.13%. Sequencing used naive CD4+ T cells sorted from blood. Subset defined: CD45RA+ positively selected. All receptors come from a man aged 18 to 35 in good health.

The genes are TRBV19 and TRBJ1-2; weak D call: TRBD1 (5 bases). Germline V gene lookup returns CDR1 LNHDA and CDR2 SQIVND (reference sequence). Trimming removed 5 bases from V and 4 bases from J, with 11 bases in between. This CDR3 has 13 amino acids. The CDR3, as DNA: TGTGCCAGTAGTTTTCGGGACGGCTATGGCTACACCTTC. Its translation: CASSFRDGYGYTF.

This chain connects TRBV6-5 to TRBJ2-7; the D gene is possibly TRBD1 (6 bases). This CDR3 comprises 14 residues. The ends were cut back, 6 bases at V and 0 bases at J, with 12 bases in the middle. The germline V gene encodes CDR1 MNHEY and CDR2 SVGAGI. DNA for the CDR3: TGTGCCAGCAGGGCCACAGGGAACTCCTACGAGCAGTACTTC. It encodes CASRATGNSYEQYF.

The genes are TRBV18 and TRBJ2-5; D might be TRBD1 (6 bases). Per the germline V gene, CDR1 is KGHSH and CDR2 is LQKENI. The CDR3 length is 14 residues. V lost 4 bases to trimming and J lost 4 bases, with 13 bases between them. The CDR3 protein is CASSLQGVGETQYF. The DNA of the CDR3 is TGTGCCAGCTCACTACAGGGAGTCGGAGAGACCCAGTACTTC.

The V gene is TRBV6-1, the J gene TRBJ1-2, with 9 bases that match TRBD1. This CDR3 is 15 amino acids long. Germline CDR1 MNHNS, CDR2 SASEGT. With V trimmed by 7 bases and J by 2 bases, 8 bases remained unmatched. Here the CDR3 reads CASIFPGQGNYGYTF. The CDR3 bases are TGTGCCAGCATTTTTCCGGGACAGGGAAACTATGGCTACACCTTC.

This clone showed up just a few times. The CDR3 loop is CASSPRQNQPQHF. The DNA of the CDR3 is TGTGCCAGCTCCCCAAGACAGAATCAGCCCCAGCATTTT. This chain uses TRBV27 with TRBJ1-5; the D gene is possibly TRBD1 (5 bases). CDR1 MNHEY and CDR2 SMNVEV come from the germline V gene (reference sequence). This CDR3 contains 13 residues. The V end was cut by 8 bases, the J end by 4 bases, with 12 bases between.

This rearrangement joins TRBV29-1 to TRBJ2-7; D is possibly TRBD2 (6 bases). V was trimmed by 3 bases and J by 4 bases, leaving 16 bases between them. In germline, CDR1 is SQVTM, CDR2 ANQGSEA. The CDR3 loop spans 14 amino acids. The CDR3 here is CSVEGGRGYYEQYF. CDR3 nucleotides: TGCAGCGTTGAGGGGGGAAGAGGCTATTACGAGCAGTACTTC.

This clone has only one observation. The chain employs TRBV27 and TRBJ2-5; D is unresolved. With 3 bases removed from V and 4 bases from J, the gap between germline ends came to 6 bases. The CDR3 loop spans 12 amino acids. Germline-derived CDR1 and CDR2 are MNHEY and SMNVEV (reference sequence). This chain's CDR3 is CASSFWGETQYF. The CDR3 nucleotides read TGTGCCAGCAGTTTCTGGGGAGAGACCCAGTACTTC.

The chain employs TRBV5-1 and TRBJ2-2, with D hard to call. CDR1 and CDR2 (germline): SGHRS, YFSETQ. There are 12 residues in the CDR3. V lost 2 bases to trimming and J lost 6 bases, with 5 bases between them. The CDR3 DNA is TGCGCCAGCAGCTTCGCGGCCGGGGAGCTGTTTTTT. It codes for CASSFAAGELFF.

The chain recombines TRBV5-4 with TRBJ2-3; 16 bases align to TRBD2. This CDR3 contains 16 residues. Trimming removed 4 bases from V and 6 bases from J; junction bases left unmatched: 5. From germline, CDR1 is SGHNT and CDR2 YYREEE (reference sequence). CDR3 amino acids: CASSVGTSGGEDTQYF. CDR3 sequence (DNA): TGTGCCAGCAGCGTCGGGACTAGCGGGGGGGAGGATACGCAGTATTTT. Full variable domain (outside the CDR3, taken from reference TRBV5-4 and TRBJ2-3): ETGVTQSPTHLIKTRGQQVTLRCSSQSGHNTVSWYQQALGQGPQFIFQYYREEENGRGNFPPRFSGLQFPNYSSELNVNALELDDSALYLCASSVGTSGGEDTQYFGPGTRLTVL.

The chain combines TRBV29-1 with TRBJ2-3; 11 bases fit TRBD2. Per the germline V gene, CDR1 is SQVTM and CDR2 is ANQGSEA. The V gene end was trimmed by 4 bases and the J gene end by 3 bases; junction bases not matched to a gene: 0. The CDR3 contains 13 residues. For the CDR3, the DNA is TGCAGCGTTGGGACTAGCGGGACAGATACGCAGTATTTT. Amino acid sequence: CSVGTSGTDTQYF.

This chain uses TRBV6-1 with TRBJ1-2; 7 bases map to TRBD1. Germline CDR1 reads MNHNS; CDR2 reads SASEGT. Trimming cost V 1 base and J 4 bases; bases outside gene matches: 12. CDR3 size: 17 residues. As DNA, the CDR3 is TGTGCCAGCAGTGAAGTCCTACAGGGGAGTGGGAGCTATGGCTACACCTTC. Translation: CASSEVLQGSGSYGYTF.

The rearrangement joins TRBV19 to TRBJ1-3; tentatively, D is TRBD1 (6 bases). V gave up 4 bases and J gave up 0 bases, with 16 bases separating them. CDR3 length equals 17 residues. Germline values: CDR1 LNHDA, CDR2 SQIVND (reference sequence). The CDR3 DNA is TGTGCCAGTAGTACCTCCAACAGGGTCCCCTCTGGAAACACCATATATTTT. Amino acids: CASSTSNRVPSGNTIYF.

CDR3 DNA: TGTGCCAGCAGCGCATCAGGGGGGACTTCACCCCTCCACTTT. This encodes CASSASGGTSPLHF. The rearrangement links TRBV6-6 to TRBJ1-6, with 7 bases fitting TRBD1. The germline V gene encodes CDR1 MNHNY and CDR2 SVGAGI (reference sequence). This CDR3 is built from 14 residues. The trim removed 6 bases at V and 9 bases at J, leaving 8 bases unmatched.

The gene calls are TRBV6-1 and TRBJ1-2; D perhaps matches TRBD1 (5 bases). This CDR3 comprises 14 residues. Trimming took off 6 bases at V and 6 bases at J, with 17 bases between the two ends. The germline V gene has CDR1 MNHNS and CDR2 SASEGT. CDR3 residues: CASSDRAGGNGYTF. CDR3 nucleotide sequence: TGTGCCAGCAGCGACCGAGCGGGGGGAAATGGCTACACCTTC.

The chain links TRBV11-2 to TRBJ2-1, with 8 positions matching TRBD2. V lost 0 bases to trimming and J lost 3 bases; unmatched junction nucleotides: 1. Germline values: CDR1 SGHAT, CDR2 FQNNGV. This CDR3 has 15 residues. The CDR3 DNA is TGTGCCAGCAGCTTAGACGGGGGGGTCTACAATGAGCAGTTCTTC. Amino acid sequence: CASSLDGGVYNEQFF.

The rearrangement uses TRBV7-8 and TRBJ2-3, with 13 bases that match TRBD2. This CDR3 has 18 residues. The J segment lost 0 bases and the V segment lost 5 bases, leaving 8 bases of the junction unmatched. Per germline, CDR1 SGHVS and CDR2 FQNEAQ. The DNA of the CDR3 is TGTGCCAGCAGCCCCCGACTAGCGGGGGGAGATAGCACAGATACGCAGTATTTT. This gives the protein CASSPRLAGGDSTDTQYF.

V and J are TRBV14 and TRBJ2-7; no clear D. This CDR3 region has 14 residues. V was trimmed by 1 base and J by 3 bases, leaving 10 bases between them. The germline gives CDR1 SGHDN, CDR2 FVKESK. The CDR3 sequence: CASSQAMGYYEQYF. CDR3 DNA sequence: TGTGCCAGCAGCCAAGCCATGGGCTACTACGAGCAGTACTTC.

The chain has TRBV5-1 and TRBJ1-6, with 8 nucleotides matching TRBD1. The length of the CDR3 is 17 residues. CDR1 and CDR2 from the germline V gene are SGHRS and YFSETQ. With V trimmed by 4 bases and J by 10 bases, 16 bases remained unmatched. CDR3 nucleotide sequence: TGCGCCAGCAGCCTCAATGACCGGACAGGGAGGGGATCACCCCTCCACTTT. Translating it yields CASSLNDRTGRGSPLHF.

The chain links TRBV11-2 to TRBJ2-3, with 10 nucleotides matching TRBD2. The CDR3 runs to 17 residues. The ends lost 1 base at V and 5 bases at J; junction bases unmatched: 9. Germline CDR1 and CDR2: SGHAT and FQNNGV. The CDR3 here is CASSLGVSGGPGDTQYF. The CDR3 bases are TGTGCCAGCAGCTTAGGGGTTAGCGGGGGGCCGGGAGATACGCAGTATTTT.